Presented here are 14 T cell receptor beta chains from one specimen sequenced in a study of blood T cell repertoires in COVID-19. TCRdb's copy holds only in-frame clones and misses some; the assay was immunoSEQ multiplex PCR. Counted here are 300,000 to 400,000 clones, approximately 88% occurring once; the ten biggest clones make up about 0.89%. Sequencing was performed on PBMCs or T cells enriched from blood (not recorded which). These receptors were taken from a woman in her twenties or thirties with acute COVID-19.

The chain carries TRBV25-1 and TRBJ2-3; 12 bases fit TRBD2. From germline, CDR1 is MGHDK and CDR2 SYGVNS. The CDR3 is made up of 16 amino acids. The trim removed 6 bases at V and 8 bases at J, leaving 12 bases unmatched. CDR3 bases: TGTGCCAGCAGCCCACCTAGCGGGGGGGCGGGCGGTACGCAGTATTTT. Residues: CASSPPSGGAGGTQYF.

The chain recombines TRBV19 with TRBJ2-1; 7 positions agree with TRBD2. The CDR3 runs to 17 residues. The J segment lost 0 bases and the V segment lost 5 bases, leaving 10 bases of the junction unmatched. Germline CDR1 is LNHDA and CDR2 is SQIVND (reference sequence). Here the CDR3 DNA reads TGTGCCAGTAGTGCTAACTCCGCGGGGGTCTCCTACAATGAGCAGTTCTTC. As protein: CASSANSAGVSYNEQFF.

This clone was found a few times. The CDR3 DNA sequence: TGTGCCTGCGTCCCCAGCTCCTACAATGAGCAGTTCTTC. Protein: CACVPSSYNEQFF. The chain is built from TRBV30 and TRBJ2-1, with D uncertain. Trimming left V 6 bases short and J 0 bases short, with 9 bases between. Germline CDR1 GTSNPN, CDR2 SVGIG (reference sequence). The CDR3 length is 13 residues.

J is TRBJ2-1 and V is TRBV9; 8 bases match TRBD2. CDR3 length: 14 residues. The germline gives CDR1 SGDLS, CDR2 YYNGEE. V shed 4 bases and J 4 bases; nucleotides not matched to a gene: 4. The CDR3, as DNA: TGTGCCAGCAGCAACCGGGGGGGATACAATGAGCAGTTCTTC. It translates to CASSNRGGYNEQFF. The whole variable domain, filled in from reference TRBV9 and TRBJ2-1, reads DSGVTQTPKHLITATGQRVTLRCSPRSGDLSVYWYQQSLDQGLQFLIQYYNGEERAKGNILERFSAQQFPDLHSELNLSSLELGDSALYFCASSNRGGYNEQFFGPGTRLTVL.

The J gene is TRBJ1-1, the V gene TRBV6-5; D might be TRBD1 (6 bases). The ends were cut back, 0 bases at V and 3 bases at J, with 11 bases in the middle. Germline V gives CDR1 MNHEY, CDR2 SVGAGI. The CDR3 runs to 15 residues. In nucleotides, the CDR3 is TGTGCCAGCAGTTACTCAGGGGGACGGGACACTGAAGCTTTCTTT. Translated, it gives CASSYSGGRDTEAFF.

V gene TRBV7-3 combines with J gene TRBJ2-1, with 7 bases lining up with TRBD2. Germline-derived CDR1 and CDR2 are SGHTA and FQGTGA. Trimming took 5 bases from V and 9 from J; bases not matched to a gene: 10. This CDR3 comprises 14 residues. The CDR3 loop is CASSPGRGRGEQFF. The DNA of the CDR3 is TGTGCCAGCAGCCCTGGGAGGGGCCGGGGTGAGCAGTTCTTC.

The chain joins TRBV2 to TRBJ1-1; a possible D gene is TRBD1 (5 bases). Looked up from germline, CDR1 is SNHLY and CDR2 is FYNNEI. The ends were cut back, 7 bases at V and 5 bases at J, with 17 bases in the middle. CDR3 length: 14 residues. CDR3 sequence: CASTDRQKGTEAFF. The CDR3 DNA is TGTGCCAGCACCGATAGACAGAAGGGGACTGAAGCTTTCTTT.

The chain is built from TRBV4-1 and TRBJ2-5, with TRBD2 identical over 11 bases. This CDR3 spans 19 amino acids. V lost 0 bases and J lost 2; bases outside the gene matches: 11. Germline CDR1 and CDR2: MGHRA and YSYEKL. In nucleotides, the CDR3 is TGCGCCAGCAGCCAAGAAGCAGGGCTAGCGGGGGGCCTTCAAGAGACCCAGTACTTC. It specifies CASSQEAGLAGGLQETQYF.

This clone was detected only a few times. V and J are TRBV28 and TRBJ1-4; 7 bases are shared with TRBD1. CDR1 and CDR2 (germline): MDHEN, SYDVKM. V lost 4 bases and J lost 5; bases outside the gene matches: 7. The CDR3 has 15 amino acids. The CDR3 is CASSYSGTENEKLFF. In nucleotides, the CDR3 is TGTGCCAGCAGTTATTCCGGGACAGAGAATGAAAAACTGTTTTTT.

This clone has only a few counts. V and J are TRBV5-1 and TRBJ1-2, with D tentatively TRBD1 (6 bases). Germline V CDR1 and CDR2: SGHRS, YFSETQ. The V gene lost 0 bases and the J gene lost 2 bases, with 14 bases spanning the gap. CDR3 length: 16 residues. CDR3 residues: CASSLGGPGQNYGYTF. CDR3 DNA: TGCGCCAGCAGCTTGGGGGGACCGGGACAAAACTATGGCTACACCTTC. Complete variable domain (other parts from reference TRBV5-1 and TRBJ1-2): KAGVTQTPRYLIKTRGQQVTLSCSPISGHRSVSWYQQTPGQGLQFLFEYFSETQRNKGNFPGRFSGRQFSNSRSEMNVSTLELGDSALYLCASSLGGPGQNYGYTFGSGTRLTVV.

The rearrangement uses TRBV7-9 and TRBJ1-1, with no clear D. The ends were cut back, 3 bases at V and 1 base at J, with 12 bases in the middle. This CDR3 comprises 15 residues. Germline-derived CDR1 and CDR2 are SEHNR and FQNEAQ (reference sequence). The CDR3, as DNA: TGTGCCAGCAGCTTTACTACCCCCCAGAACACTGAAGCTTTCTTT. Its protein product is CASSFTTPQNTEAFF.

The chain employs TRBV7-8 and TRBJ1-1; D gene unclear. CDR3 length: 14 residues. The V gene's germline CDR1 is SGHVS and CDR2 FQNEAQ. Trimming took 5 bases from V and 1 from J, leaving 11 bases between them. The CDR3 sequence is CASSAFDKNTEAFF. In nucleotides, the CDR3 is TGTGCCAGCAGCGCGTTCGACAAGAACACTGAAGCTTTCTTT.

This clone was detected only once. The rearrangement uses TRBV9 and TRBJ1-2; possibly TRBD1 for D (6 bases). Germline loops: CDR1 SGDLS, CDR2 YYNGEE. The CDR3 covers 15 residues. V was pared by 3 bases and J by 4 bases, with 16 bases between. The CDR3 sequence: CASSASGAAIYGYTF. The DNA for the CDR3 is TGTGCCAGCAGCGCCTCAGGGGCTGCCATCTATGGCTACACCTTC. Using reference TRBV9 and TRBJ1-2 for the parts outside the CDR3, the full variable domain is DSGVTQTPKHLITATGQRVTLRCSPRSGDLSVYWYQQSLDQGLQFLIQYYNGEERAKGNILERFSAQQFPDLHSELNLSSLELGDSALYFCASSASGAAIYGYTFGSGTRLTVV.

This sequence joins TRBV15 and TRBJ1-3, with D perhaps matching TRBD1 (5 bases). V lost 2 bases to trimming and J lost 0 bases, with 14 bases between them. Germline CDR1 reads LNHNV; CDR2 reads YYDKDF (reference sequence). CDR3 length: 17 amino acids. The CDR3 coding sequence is TGTGCCACCAGCAGACCGCGGGACGTAGCCTCTGGAAACACCATATATTTT. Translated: CATSRPRDVASGNTIYF.